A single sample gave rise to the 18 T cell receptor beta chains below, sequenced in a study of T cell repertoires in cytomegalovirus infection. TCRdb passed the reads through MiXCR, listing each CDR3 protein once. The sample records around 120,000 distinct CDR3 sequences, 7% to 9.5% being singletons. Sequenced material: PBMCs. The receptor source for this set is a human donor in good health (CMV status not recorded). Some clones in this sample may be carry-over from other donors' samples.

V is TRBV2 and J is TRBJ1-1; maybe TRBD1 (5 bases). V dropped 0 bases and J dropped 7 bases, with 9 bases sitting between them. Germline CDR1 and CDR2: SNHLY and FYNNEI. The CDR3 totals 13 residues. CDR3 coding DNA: TGTGCCAGCAGTGAAGCGCTTCAGGGTGAAGCTTTCTTT. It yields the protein CASSEALQGEAFF.

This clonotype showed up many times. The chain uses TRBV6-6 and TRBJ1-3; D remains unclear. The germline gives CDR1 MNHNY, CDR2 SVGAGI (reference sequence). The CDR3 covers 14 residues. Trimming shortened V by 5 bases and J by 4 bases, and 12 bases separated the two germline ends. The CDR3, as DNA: TGTGCCAGCAGTCCGGCAGGTGGGGGAAACACCATATATTTT. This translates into CASSPAGGGNTIYF.

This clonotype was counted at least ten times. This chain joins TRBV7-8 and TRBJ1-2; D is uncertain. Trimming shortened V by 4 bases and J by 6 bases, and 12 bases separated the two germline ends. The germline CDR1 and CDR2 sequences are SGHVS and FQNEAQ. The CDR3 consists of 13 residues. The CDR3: CASSSNGGNGYTF. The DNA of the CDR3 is TGTGCCAGCAGCTCGAATGGAGGGAATGGCTACACCTTC.

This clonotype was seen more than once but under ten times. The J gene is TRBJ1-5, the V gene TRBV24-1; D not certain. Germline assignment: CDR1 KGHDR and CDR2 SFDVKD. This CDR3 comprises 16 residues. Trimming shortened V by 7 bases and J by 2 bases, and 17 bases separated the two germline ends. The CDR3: CATSSPGFRGNQPQHF. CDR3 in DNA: TGTGCCACCAGCAGTCCAGGATTCCGAGGCAATCAGCCCCAGCATTTT.

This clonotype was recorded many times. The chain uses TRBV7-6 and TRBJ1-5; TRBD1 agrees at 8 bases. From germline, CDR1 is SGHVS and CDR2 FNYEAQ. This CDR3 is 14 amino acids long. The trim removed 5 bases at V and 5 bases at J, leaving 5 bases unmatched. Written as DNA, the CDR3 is TGTGCCAGCAGCATCGGACAGGGCGATCAGCCCCAGCATTTT. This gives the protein CASSIGQGDQPQHF.

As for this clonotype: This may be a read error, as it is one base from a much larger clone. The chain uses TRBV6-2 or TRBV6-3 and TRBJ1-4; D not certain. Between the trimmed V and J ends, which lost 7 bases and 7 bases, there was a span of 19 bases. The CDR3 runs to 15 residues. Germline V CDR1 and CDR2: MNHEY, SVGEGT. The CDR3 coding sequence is TGTGCCAGCAAGAATGCGGGGAATTCTCTTGAAAAACTGTTTTTT. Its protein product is CASKNAGNSLEKLFF.

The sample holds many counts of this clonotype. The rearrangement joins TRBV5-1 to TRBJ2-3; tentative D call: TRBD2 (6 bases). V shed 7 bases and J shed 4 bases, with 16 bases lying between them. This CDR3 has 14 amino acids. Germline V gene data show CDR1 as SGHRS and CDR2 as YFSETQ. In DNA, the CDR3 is TGCGCCAGCTCCGAACGGGGGACCCCAGATACGCAGTATTTT. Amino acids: CASSERGTPDTQYF. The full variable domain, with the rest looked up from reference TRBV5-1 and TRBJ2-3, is KAGVTQTPRYLIKTRGQQVTLSCSPISGHRSVSWYQQTPGQGLQFLFEYFSETQRNKGNFPGRFSGRQFSNSRSEMNVSTLELGDSALYLCASSERGTPDTQYFGPGTRLTVL.

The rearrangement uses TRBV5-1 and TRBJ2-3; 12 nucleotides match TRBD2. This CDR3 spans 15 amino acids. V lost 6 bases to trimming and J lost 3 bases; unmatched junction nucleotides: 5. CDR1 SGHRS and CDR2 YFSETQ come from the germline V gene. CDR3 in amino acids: CASTLTSGGTDTQYF. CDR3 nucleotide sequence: TGCGCCAGCACCCTGACTAGCGGGGGAACAGATACGCAGTATTTT. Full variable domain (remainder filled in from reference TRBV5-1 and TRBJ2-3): KAGVTQTPRYLIKTRGQQVTLSCSPISGHRSVSWYQQTPGQGLQFLFEYFSETQRNKGNFPGRFSGRQFSNSRSEMNVSTLELGDSALYLCASTLTSGGTDTQYFGPGTRLTVL.

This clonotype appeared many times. The CDR3, as DNA: TGTGCCAGCAGCTTAGATCGGCTCGACTACGAGCAGTACTTC. Residues: CASSLDRLDYEQYF. V is TRBV7-6 and J is TRBJ2-7; the D is unclear. The V gene lost 1 base and the J gene lost 3 bases, with 10 bases spanning the gap. The germline V gene has CDR1 SGHVS and CDR2 FNYEAQ. CDR3 length equals 14 residues. The full variable domain, rest sourced from reference TRBV7-6 and TRBJ2-7, is GAGVSQSPRYKVTKRGQDVALRCDPISGHVSLYWYRQALGQGPEFLTYFNYEAQQDKSGLPNDRFSAERPEGSISTLTIQRTEQRDSAMYRCASSLDRLDYEQYFGPGTRLTVT.

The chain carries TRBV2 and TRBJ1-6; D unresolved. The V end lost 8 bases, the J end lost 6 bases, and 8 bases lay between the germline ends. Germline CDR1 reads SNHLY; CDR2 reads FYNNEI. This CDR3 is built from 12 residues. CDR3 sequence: CASRFGNSPLHF. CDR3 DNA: TGTGCCAGCCGGTTCGGTAATTCACCCCTCCACTTT.

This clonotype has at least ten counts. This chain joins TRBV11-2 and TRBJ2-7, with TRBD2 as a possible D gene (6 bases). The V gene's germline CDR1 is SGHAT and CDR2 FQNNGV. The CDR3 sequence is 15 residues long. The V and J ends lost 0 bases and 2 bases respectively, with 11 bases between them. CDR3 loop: CASSLEAGLPYEQYF. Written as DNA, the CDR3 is TGTGCCAGCAGCTTAGAGGCGGGGTTGCCCTACGAGCAGTACTTC.

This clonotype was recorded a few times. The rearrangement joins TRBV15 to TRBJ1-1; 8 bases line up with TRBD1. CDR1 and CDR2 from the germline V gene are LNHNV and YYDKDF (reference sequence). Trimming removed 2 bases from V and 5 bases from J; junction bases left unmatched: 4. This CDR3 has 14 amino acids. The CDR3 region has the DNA TGTGCCACCAGCAGAAACAGGGGGAAGACTGAAGCTTTCTTT. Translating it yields CATSRNRGKTEAFF.

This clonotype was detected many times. The CDR3 protein is CASSLAGGHYGYTF. The CDR3 nucleotides read TGTGCCAGCAGCTTAGCGGGTGGCCACTATGGCTACACCTTC. The chain recombines TRBV7-2 with TRBJ1-2; D is unresolved. V lost 0 bases, J lost 3 bases, and 8 bases lay in between. Germline V CDR1 and CDR2: SGHTA, FQGNSA. This CDR3 has 14 amino acids.

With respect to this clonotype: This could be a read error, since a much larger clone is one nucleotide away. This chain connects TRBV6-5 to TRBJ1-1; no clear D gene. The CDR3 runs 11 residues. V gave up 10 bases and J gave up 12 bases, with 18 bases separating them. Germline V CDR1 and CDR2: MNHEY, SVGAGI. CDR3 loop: CATEDKTKTFF. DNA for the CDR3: TGTGCCACCGAAGACAAGACGAAGACTTTCTTT.

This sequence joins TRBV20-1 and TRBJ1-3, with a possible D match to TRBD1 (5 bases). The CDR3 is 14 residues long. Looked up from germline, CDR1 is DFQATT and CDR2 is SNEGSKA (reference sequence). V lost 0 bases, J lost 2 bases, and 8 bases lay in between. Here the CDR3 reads CSAREGTAGNTIYF. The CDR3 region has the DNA TGCAGTGCTAGAGAAGGGACCGCTGGAAACACCATATATTTT.

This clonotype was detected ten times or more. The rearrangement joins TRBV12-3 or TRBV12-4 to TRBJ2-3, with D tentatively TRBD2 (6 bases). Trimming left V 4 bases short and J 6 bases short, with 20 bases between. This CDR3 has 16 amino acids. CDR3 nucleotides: TGTGCCAGCAGTTCAACCGGGACTCAATTAGGGGATACGCAGTATTTT. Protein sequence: CASSSTGTQLGDTQYF.

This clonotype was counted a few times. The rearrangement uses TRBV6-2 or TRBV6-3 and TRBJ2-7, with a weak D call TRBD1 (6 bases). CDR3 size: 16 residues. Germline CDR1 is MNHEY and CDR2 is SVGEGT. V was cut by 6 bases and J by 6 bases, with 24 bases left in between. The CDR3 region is CASSRRRAGDVGEQYF. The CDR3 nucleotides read TGTGCCAGCAGCCGACGACGGGCAGGGGATGTCGGCGAGCAGTACTTC.

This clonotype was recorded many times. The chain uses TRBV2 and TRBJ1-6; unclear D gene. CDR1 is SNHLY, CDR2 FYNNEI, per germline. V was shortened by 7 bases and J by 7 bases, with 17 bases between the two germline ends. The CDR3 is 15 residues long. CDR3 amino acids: CASMDRQIQNSPLHF. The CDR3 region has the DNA TGTGCCAGCATGGATCGGCAGATACAAAATTCACCCCTCCACTTT.